The 29 T cell receptor beta chains below were found in one sample sequenced in a study of shared clonotypes between healthy human individuals. Here immunoSEQ multiplex PCR was the method, and the copy in TCRdb shows in-frame clones only, minus some. The sample has approximately 590,000 clones; 95% are singletons. The naive CD8 population came from CD45RO-negative cells selected for CCR7, without terminally differentiated effector memory CD45RA+ cells. Sequences were obtained from naive CD8+ T cells sorted from blood. The receptor source for this set is a woman in her twenties or thirties in good health.

The chain combines TRBV5-6 with TRBJ1-5; 7 bases fit TRBD1. V was clipped by 0 bases and J by 6 bases; unmatched bases: 9. The germline V gene has CDR1 SGHDT and CDR2 YYEEEE. This CDR3 has 16 residues. CDR3 DNA sequence: TGTGCCAGCAGCTTGGGACAGGGCTGGTCAGGTCAGCCCCAGCATTTT. This encodes CASSLGQGWSGQPQHF.

The CDR3 sequence: CATSYREEEKLFF. The CDR3 DNA is TGTGCCACCTCCTACAGGGAGGAAGAAAAACTGTTTTTT. The V and J genes are TRBV15 and TRBJ1-4; D perhaps matches TRBD1 (6 bases). Germline V lookup: CDR1 LNHNV, CDR2 YYDKDF (reference sequence). V dropped 8 bases and J dropped 8 bases, with 15 bases sitting between them. The CDR3 extends over 13 amino acids.

V and J are TRBV27 and TRBJ2-7; no reliable D call. The CDR3 has 14 amino acids. CDR1 and CDR2 (germline): MNHEY, SMNVEV (reference sequence). V lost 5 bases and J lost 0, with 11 bases in between. The chain's CDR3 is CASSLVTSSYEQYF. CDR3 sequence (DNA): TGTGCCAGCAGTCTAGTAACCTCCTCCTACGAGCAGTACTTC.

V and J are TRBV7-9 and TRBJ2-3; possibly TRBD2 for D (6 bases). Trimming pared 8 bases from V and 2 bases from J, leaving 20 bases between. Germline lookup yields CDR1 SEHNR and CDR2 FQNEAQ (reference sequence). The CDR3 runs 16 residues. In DNA form, the CDR3 reads TGTGCCAGCCGCCTCCAGCCGGAGGGCGTCACAGATACGCAGTATTTT. It codes for CASRLQPEGVTDTQYF.

V gene TRBV11-2 combines with J gene TRBJ2-2, with D unresolved. The CDR3 length is 15 residues. V was pared by 0 bases and J by 8 bases, with 13 bases between. Germline values: CDR1 SGHAT, CDR2 FQNNGV. The CDR3 DNA reads as TGTGCCAGCAGCTTAGATCCGGACGTCGTGGGGGAGCTGTTTTTT. This translates into CASSLDPDVVGELFF. The whole variable domain, filled in from reference TRBV11-2 and TRBJ2-2, reads EAGVAQSPRYKIIEKRQSVAFWCNPISGHATLYWYQQILGQGPKLLIQFQNNGVVDDSQLPKDRFSAERLKGVDSTLKIQPAKLEDSAVYLCASSLDPDVVGELFFGEGSRLTVL.

The chain links TRBV7-9 to TRBJ2-3; 8 bases are a match to TRBD2. V was pared by 0 bases and J by 2 bases, with 7 bases of the junction left unmatched. The CDR3 extends over 17 amino acids. CDR1 is SEHNR, CDR2 FQNEAQ, per germline (reference sequence). The CDR3 loop is CASSLAHSGTFTDTQYF. The DNA of the CDR3 is TGTGCCAGCAGCTTAGCACATAGCGGGACGTTCACAGATACGCAGTATTTT.

The genes are TRBV6-1 and TRBJ1-5; perhaps TRBD1 as D (6 bases). Germline CDR1 is MNHNS and CDR2 is SASEGT. This CDR3 contains 15 residues. With 3 bases removed from V and 3 bases from J, the gap between germline ends came to 12 bases. The CDR3 DNA is TGTGCCAGCAGTGAGTGGGGGCCCGCCAATCAGCCCCAGCATTTT. This translates into CASSEWGPANQPQHF.

The genes are TRBV5-6 and TRBJ2-7; tentative D call: TRBD2 (5 bases). The CDR3 has 13 residues. V lost 5 bases to trimming and J lost 5 bases, with 14 bases between them. Germline-derived CDR1 and CDR2 are SGHDT and YYEEEE. The CDR3 region has the DNA TGTGCCAGCAGGTCTACGGGGTCCCACGAGCAGTACTTC. It yields the protein CASRSTGSHEQYF.

The CDR3 region is CASSLGTSGSPYNEQFF. CDR3 DNA: TGTGCCAGCAGTCTAGGGACTAGCGGGAGTCCCTACAATGAGCAGTTCTTC. The genes are TRBV28 and TRBJ2-1, with TRBD2 matching over 14 bases. This CDR3 contains 17 residues. After removal of 5 bases from V and 2 bases from J, the junction contained 5 bases not matched to a gene. CDR1 is MDHEN, CDR2 SYDVKM, per germline.

Points on this clone: Other DNA sequences in the sample encode the same CDR3. This chain joins TRBV20-1 and TRBJ2-1; D is uncertain. The CDR3 loop spans 10 amino acids. Germline CDR1 reads DFQATT; CDR2 reads SNEGSKA (reference sequence). The ends were cut back, 5 bases at V and 4 bases at J, with 3 bases in the middle. In DNA form, the CDR3 reads TGCAGTGCTCGTTACAATGAGCAGTTCTTC. Translated, it gives CSARYNEQFF.

The CDR3: CASSLAPGTDTQYF. As DNA, the CDR3 is TGTGCCAGCAGCTTAGCGCCGGGCACAGATACGCAGTATTTT. This chain joins TRBV11-2 and TRBJ2-3; D not resolved. Trimming took off 1 base at V and 1 base at J, with 6 bases between the two ends. In germline, CDR1 is SGHAT, CDR2 FQNNGV. CDR3 length: 14 amino acids.

The chain recombines TRBV5-5 with TRBJ1-1; 7 bases match TRBD1. CDR1 is SGHKS and CDR2 is YYEKEE in the germline V gene (reference sequence). The CDR3 length is 15 residues. The V and J ends lost 4 bases and 0 bases, in that order; junction bases with no gene match: 6. CDR3 amino acids: CASSPGDSLNTEAFF. In DNA form, the CDR3 reads TGTGCCAGCAGCCCCGGGGACAGCCTGAACACTGAAGCTTTCTTT.

The chain uses TRBV27 and TRBJ2-1; D may be TRBD2 (5 bases). The V end was cut by 0 bases, the J end by 4 bases, with 10 bases between. This CDR3 is built from 15 residues. Germline V gene lookup returns CDR1 MNHEY and CDR2 SMNVEV (reference sequence). The CDR3 DNA follows: TGTGCCAGCAGTTTATCAGCGGCCGCATACAATGAGCAGTTCTTC. The encoded protein is CASSLSAAAYNEQFF.

This chain links TRBV27 with TRBJ2-2; 9 bases fit TRBD2. CDR3 length equals 20 residues. Germline CDR1 MNHEY, CDR2 SMNVEV (reference sequence). The junction had 23 bases not matched to a gene; V was cut back by 7 bases and J by 5 bases. CDR3 loop: CASTLGPYVAGGPRTGELFF. As DNA, the CDR3 is TGTGCCAGCACATTAGGCCCCTATGTTGCGGGAGGGCCGCGTACCGGGGAGCTGTTTTTT.

V and J are TRBV28 and TRBJ1-2; D is ambiguous. This CDR3 is built from 15 residues. CDR1 is MDHEN, CDR2 SYDVKM, per germline. The V end lost 4 bases, the J end lost 4 bases, and 16 bases lay between the germline ends. CDR3 coding DNA: TGTGCCAGCAGTTCCCGGGGAGGATCCACCTATGGCTACACCTTC. Protein sequence: CASSSRGGSTYGYTF.

The chain couples TRBV9 to TRBJ2-3; the D is unclear. This CDR3 region has 14 residues. The germline V gene has CDR1 SGDLS and CDR2 YYNGEE. Trimming shortened V by 1 base and J by 2 bases, and 8 bases separated the two germline ends. The CDR3 region is CASSVYGNTDTQYF. CDR3 coding DNA: TGTGCCAGCAGCGTATACGGAAACACAGATACGCAGTATTTT. The full variable domain, in which reference TRBV9 and TRBJ2-3 provide the parts outside the CDR3, is DSGVTQTPKHLITATGQRVTLRCSPRSGDLSVYWYQQSLDQGLQFLIQYYNGEERAKGNILERFSAQQFPDLHSELNLSSLELGDSALYFCASSVYGNTDTQYFGPGTRLTVL.

The chain carries TRBV4-1 and TRBJ1-2; 7 bases fit TRBD1. This CDR3 contains 14 residues. Losses at the gene ends were 4 bases for V and 3 bases for J; bases not matched to a gene: 5. Germline V gene sequence: CDR1 MGHRA, CDR2 YSYEKL. CDR3 protein: CASSLITGDYGYTF. The CDR3, as DNA: TGCGCCAGCAGCCTAATTACAGGGGACTATGGCTACACCTTC.

V and J are TRBV11-2 and TRBJ2-1; D might be TRBD2 (5 bases). Germline assignment: CDR1 SGHAT and CDR2 FQNNGV. V lost 4 bases, J lost 7 bases, and 17 bases lay in between. This CDR3 spans 15 amino acids. The CDR3 sequence: CASSSHDYRGNEQFF. The CDR3 nucleotides read TGTGCCAGCAGCTCACACGACTATCGAGGTAATGAGCAGTTCTTC.

The chain combines TRBV4-2 with TRBJ2-5; 9 bases agree with TRBD2. Matching the DNA end better, TRBJ2-7 makes the J call doubtful. Germline assignment: CDR1 LGHNA and CDR2 YNFKEQ. There are 16 residues in the CDR3. The CDR3 reads CASSPLAGEPSYEQYF. For the CDR3, the DNA is TGTGCCAGCAGCCCACTAGCGGGTGAACCCAGCTACGAGCAGTACTTC.

The J gene is TRBJ2-3, the V gene TRBV4-1, with 10 bases lining up with TRBD2. The V gene end was trimmed by 6 bases and the J gene end by 0 bases; junction bases not matched to a gene: 3. This CDR3 contains 15 residues. Looked up from germline, CDR1 is MGHRA and CDR2 is YSYEKL. The DNA for the CDR3 is TGCGCCAGCAGTTGGACTAGCGGCAGCACAGATACGCAGTATTTT. Translation gives CASSWTSGSTDTQYF.

V is TRBV6-5 and J is TRBJ2-7; TRBD1 is a possible D gene (6 bases). The germline V gene has CDR1 MNHEY and CDR2 SVGAGI. V was cut by 6 bases and J by 10 bases, with 16 bases left in between. The CDR3 has 12 residues. CDR3 sequence reads: CASSPDRLSQYF. For the CDR3, the DNA is TGTGCCAGCAGCCCCGACAGGCTCAGTCAGTACTTC.

This clone appeared once. V and J are TRBV10-2 and TRBJ2-4, with a weak D call TRBD2 (5 bases). Germline V gene lookup returns CDR1 WSHSY and CDR2 SAAADI. V lost 3 bases and J 4 bases, leaving 16 bases between the germline ends. CDR3 length: 16 amino acids. The CDR3 sequence: CASSDPGEGAKNIQYF. DNA of the CDR3: TGCGCCAGCAGTGACCCCGGAGAGGGCGCGAAAAACATTCAGTACTTC.

The chain links TRBV7-6 to TRBJ2-7; D not certain. V gave up 1 base and J gave up 5 bases, with 6 bases separating them. Germline values: CDR1 SGHVS, CDR2 FNYEAQ. This CDR3 is built from 12 residues. Written as DNA, the CDR3 is TGTGCCAGCAGCTTAGGTGTACACGAGCAGTACTTC. The encoded protein is CASSLGVHEQYF.

The J gene is TRBJ2-1, the V gene TRBV11-1; TRBD2 aligns across 8 bases. Unmatched junction bases numbered 12, after V lost 4 bases and J lost 7 bases. This CDR3 has 16 amino acids. CDR1 and CDR2 (germline): SGHAT, FQDESV (reference sequence). The CDR3 coding sequence is TGTGCCAGCAGCTGGAAAAGCGGGAGTGAGGAGAATGAGCAGTTCTTC. Its protein is CASSWKSGSEENEQFF.

This sequence joins TRBV5-4 and TRBJ2-7; 8 bases agree with TRBD1. From germline, CDR1 is SGHNT and CDR2 YYREEE (reference sequence). The J segment lost 5 bases and the V segment lost 2 bases, leaving 6 bases of the junction unmatched. This CDR3 is built from 14 residues. DNA for the CDR3: TGTGCCAGCAGCTTTTGGACAGGGACCCACGAGCAGTACTTC. Its translation: CASSFWTGTHEQYF.

The rearrangement links TRBV29-1 to TRBJ2-7; 9 bases map to TRBD1. V lost 0 bases, J lost 5 bases, and 14 bases stayed unmatched. CDR3 length: 17 residues. Germline CDR1 reads SQVTM; CDR2 reads ANQGSEA. Here the CDR3 DNA reads TGCAGCGTTGAAGATCCTCTAGGGACAGGGCGTCCCAACGAGCAGTACTTC. This gives the protein CSVEDPLGTGRPNEQYF.

The V gene is TRBV10-3, the J gene TRBJ2-3, with 12 bases identical to TRBD2. The germline CDR1 and CDR2 sequences are ENHRY and SYGVKD. The CDR3 has 18 amino acids. V was pared by 3 bases and J by 3 bases, with 10 bases of the junction left unmatched. Here the CDR3 DNA reads TGTGCCATCAGTGACTCTAGCGGGAGGGCTCTGGGAACAGATACGCAGTATTTT. Protein product: CAISDSSGRALGTDTQYF.

The chain combines TRBV4-2 with TRBJ2-5; 8 bases agree with TRBD2. The germline V gene encodes CDR1 LGHNA and CDR2 YNFKEQ. After removal of 1 base from V and 5 bases from J, the junction contained 18 bases not matched to a gene. The CDR3 spans 19 residues. Written as DNA, the CDR3 is TGTGCCAGCAGCCAAGTCATTGAATCCGAAGCGGGAGCGGATGAGACCCAGTACTTC. Its protein is CASSQVIESEAGADETQYF.

The J gene is TRBJ1-2, the V gene TRBV5-5; D gene ambiguous. The CDR3 has 14 amino acids. Germline V CDR1 and CDR2: SGHKS, YYEKEE (reference sequence). Trimming cost V 2 bases and J 13 bases, with 21 bases left between them. The chain's CDR3 is CASSFSPSAPGLTF. The CDR3 DNA follows: TGTGCCAGCAGCTTCTCACCCTCCGCTCCCGGGCTCACCTTC.